The entry that follows covers one TCR beta chain sequence. Its antigen is currently unknown. The sample originates from a study of OX40 agonist ivuxolimab in advanced cancers. Study-wide findings and caveats: Expanded clones belonging to CD8+ T cells outnumbered, on average, those of CD4+.

Method: immunoSEQ multiplex PCR; TCRdb's copy keeps in-frame clones and lacks some. There are roughly 80,000 clones in the sample; 93% occur only once, and roughly 6.7% lies in the top ten. Germline CDR1 reads LNHNV; CDR2 reads YYDKDF (reference sequence). V shed 5 bases and J shed 0 bases, with 14 bases lying between them. The CDR3 contains 16 residues. The input for sequencing was CD4+ or CD8+ T cells sorted from blood, taken in a trial of the OX40 agonist ivuxolimab. The clonotype was recovered from an adult with an advanced solid tumor such as melanoma, head and neck, liver or kidney cancer. This chain joins TRBV15 and TRBJ2-1; D is possibly TRBD1 (6 bases). Here the CDR3 DNA reads TGTGCCACCAGCCCAGGCAGGGGCAGCTCCTACAATGAGCAGTTCTTC. Translating gives CATSPGRGSSYNEQFF.